This T cell receptor (beta chain) was identified in a study of shared clonotypes between healthy human individuals. Study as a whole: Used for every donor were three CD4 naive, three CD4 memory, two CD8 naive and one CD8 memory plate.

Assay execution took place at the deep level. Sequencing used immunoSEQ multiplex PCR; TCRdb keeps in-frame clones, though not all of them. The sample lists roughly 1.5 million clones; 95% to 99% were seen once. Of note for this clone: As yet, its antigen is unknown.

Study outcomes and limitations: With several donors compared, around 5% of naive CD4 clonotypes were shared. Memory subsets generally showed smaller estimated richness than naive subsets did.

The CDR3 loop spans 15 amino acids. V was clipped by 6 bases and J by 5 bases, with 17 bases between them. Per germline, CDR1 SNHLY and CDR2 FYNNEI. The receptor was isolated from a man younger than 40 in good health. The sample was naive CD4+ T cells sorted from blood. Specified subset: CD45RA+ positively selected. V usage is TRBV2 and J usage is TRBJ2-1, with D possibly being TRBD2 (6 bases). This chain's CDR3 is CASSAGMDDHNEQFF. DNA of the CDR3: TGTGCCAGCAGCGCGGGGATGGACGACCACAATGAGCAGTTCTTC.